These 30 T cell receptor beta chains came from one sample sequenced in a study of Ad26.COV2.S vaccination and SARS-CoV-2 variants. Only in-frame clones appear in the TCRdb table, and some are missing; sequencing was by immunoSEQ multiplex PCR. In the table there are approximately 420,000 clones, about 88% of which are singletons. Treatment described: roughly 18 received Ad26.COV2.S at low or high dose, single or two shots; about five received placebo; per-sample allocation not given. Repertoires come from day 63 after the first vaccine or placebo injection. The material sequenced was peripheral blood, taken in a trial of Ad26.COV2.S vaccine versus placebo. The receptors here all came from a person aged 18-65 years who received the Ad26.COV2.S COVID-19 vaccine or a placebo.

This chain uses TRBV2 with TRBJ2-7; D tentatively reads TRBD1 or TRBD2 (5 bases each). CDR1 is SNHLY, CDR2 FYNNEI, per germline. CDR3 size: 14 residues. Trimming cost V 6 bases and J 2 bases, with 14 bases left between them. DNA for the CDR3: TGTGCCAGCAGCGCCGGGACCGCGACCTACGAGCAGTACTTC. It is translated as CASSAGTATYEQYF. The variable domain in full, with the rest retrieved from reference TRBV2 and TRBJ2-7, is EPEVTQTPSHQVTQMGQEVILRCVPISNHLYFYWYRQILGQKVEFLVSFYNNEISEKSEIFDDQFSVERPDGSNFTLKIRSTKLEDSAMYFCASSAGTATYEQYFGPGTRLTVT.

This chain connects TRBV3-1 (or the pseudogene TRBV3-2) to TRBJ1-4; D gene unclear. V lost 4 bases and J 8 bases, leaving 11 bases between the germline ends. The germline V gene has CDR1 LGHDT and CDR2 YNNKEL (reference sequence). The CDR3 spans 13 residues. CDR3 nucleotide sequence: TGTGCCAGCAGCCTTGGGGTGGGAGAAAAACTGTTTTTT. Residues: CASSLGVGEKLFF.

The rearrangement joins TRBV3-1 (or the pseudogene TRBV3-2) to TRBJ2-1; no clear D. V gave up 3 bases and J gave up 6 bases, with 15 bases separating them. CDR1 and CDR2 (germline): LGHDT, YNNKEL (reference sequence). The length of the CDR3 is 15 residues. The DNA of the CDR3 is TGTGCCAGCAGCCAGGTCAGCTCCTCCGCCAATGAGCAGTTCTTC. Encoded protein: CASSQVSSSANEQFF.

The chain joins TRBV19 to TRBJ2-1; the match to TRBD1 covers 7 bases. The length of the CDR3 is 14 residues. V lost 6 bases and J lost 5; bases outside the gene matches: 7. CDR1 is LNHDA, CDR2 SQIVND, per germline (reference sequence). The CDR3 nucleotides read TGTGCCAGTAGCCGCCGGGACAGCCACAATGAGCAGTTCTTC. It encodes CASSRRDSHNEQFF.

The CDR3 sequence is CASSELILGGLNTEAFF. CDR3 nucleotide sequence: TGTGCCAGCAGTGAACTTATCCTGGGGGGTCTGAACACTGAAGCTTTCTTT. V usage is TRBV6-1 and J usage is TRBJ1-1, with a possible D match to TRBD1 (5 bases). V was pared by 2 bases and J by 0 bases, with 16 bases between. CDR3 length: 17 residues. Looked up from germline, CDR1 is MNHNS and CDR2 is SASEGT.

The chain combines TRBV5-1 with TRBJ1-5; D gene unclear. Trimming cost V 0 bases and J 8 bases, with 9 bases left between them. Germline V CDR1 and CDR2: SGHRS, YFSETQ. The CDR3 is made up of 13 amino acids. CDR3 region: CASSLGGPEPQHF. DNA for the CDR3: TGCGCCAGCAGCTTGGGAGGGCCAGAGCCCCAGCATTTT.

The gene calls are TRBV30 and TRBJ2-2; 11 bases agree with TRBD2. CDR1 is GTSNPN, CDR2 SVGIG, per germline (reference sequence). The CDR3 spans 16 residues. Germline trimming cut 4 bases from V and 7 bases from J; bases unmatched to any gene: 11. In DNA, the CDR3 is TGTGCCTGGACCGTAAATAGCGGGGGGGCGGTCGGGGAGCTGTTTTTT. Protein product: CAWTVNSGGAVGELFF.

This clone turned up a few times. The rearrangement links TRBV7-8 to TRBJ1-3; weak D call: TRBD1 (6 bases). The CDR3 totals 16 residues. V lost 1 base and J lost 4, with 14 bases in between. CDR1 is SGHVS, CDR2 FQNEAQ, per germline. CDR3 sequence: CASSLGAPGEGNTIYF. DNA of the CDR3: TGTGCCAGCAGCTTAGGCGCCCCAGGGGAAGGAAACACCATATATTTT.

V is TRBV2 and J is TRBJ2-1; perhaps TRBD1 as D (6 bases). V lost 6 bases, J lost 4 bases, and 16 bases lay in between. CDR1 is SNHLY and CDR2 is FYNNEI in the germline V gene. CDR3 length: 15 amino acids. The CDR3 DNA follows: TGTGCCAGCAGGCCCCCCGGACAGACTTACAATGAGCAGTTCTTC. Translating gives CASRPPGQTYNEQFF.

V is TRBV6-5 and J is TRBJ1-1; D is possibly TRBD1 (6 bases). CDR3 length: 16 amino acids. Germline-derived CDR1 and CDR2 are MNHEY and SVGAGI. The germline V and J ends were trimmed by 2 bases and 1 base, with 14 bases remaining between them. CDR3 DNA: TGTGCCAGCAGTTACGGGGCAGCGGACAGGAACACTGAAGCTTTCTTT. Protein product: CASSYGAADRNTEAFF.

Worth noting for this clone: Other DNA variants within this sample encode the same CDR3. This sequence joins TRBV12-3 or TRBV12-4 and TRBJ1-1; no definite D call. The CDR3 is 13 residues long. V was pared by 2 bases and J by 1 base, with 5 bases between. CDR3 amino acids: CASSLSGNTEAFF. The DNA of the CDR3 is TGTGCCAGCAGTTTATCAGGGAACACTGAAGCTTTCTTT.

J is TRBJ1-2 and V is TRBV6-5; D perhaps matches TRBD1 (5 bases). This CDR3 comprises 13 residues. Germline V gene lookup returns CDR1 MNHEY and CDR2 SVGAGI. Trimming took 7 bases from V and 4 from J, leaving 13 bases between them. CDR3 DNA sequence: TGTGCCAGCACCTTGACAGACGGCTATGGCTACACCTTC. Amino acids: CASTLTDGYGYTF.

The V and J genes are TRBV29-1 and TRBJ1-2; D not resolved. Germline V gene sequence: CDR1 SQVTM, CDR2 ANQGSEA. The length of the CDR3 is 11 residues. With 5 bases removed from V and 2 bases from J, the gap between germline ends came to 6 bases. The CDR3 DNA reads as TGCAGCGTTCCGGGAAACTATGGCTACACCTTC. Translated: CSVPGNYGYTF.

The V call is TRBV19, the J call TRBJ1-2; 9 nucleotides match TRBD1. Germline CDR1 is LNHDA and CDR2 is SQIVND (reference sequence). This CDR3 is built from 13 residues. After removal of 4 bases from V and 10 bases from J, the junction contained 7 bases not matched to a gene. CDR3 DNA: TGTGCCAGTAGTAGGGCGGACAGGGGCCACTACACCTTC. Protein product: CASSRADRGHYTF.

The genes are TRBV6-5 and TRBJ2-1; TRBD2 aligns across 7 bases. Germline assignment: CDR1 MNHEY and CDR2 SVGAGI. The CDR3 has 15 residues. The V segment lost 6 bases and the J segment 4 bases; nucleotides outside the gene matches: 9. CDR3: CASSLGRGSYNEQFF. CDR3 nucleotides: TGTGCCAGCAGCCTCGGGCGGGGGTCTTACAATGAGCAGTTCTTC.

V and J are TRBV6-5 and TRBJ1-5, with 8 bases fitting TRBD1. The J segment lost 6 bases and the V segment lost 6 bases, leaving 10 bases of the junction unmatched. The CDR3 covers 15 residues. The germline V gene encodes CDR1 MNHEY and CDR2 SVGAGI. The CDR3 protein is CASSTDRGESQPQHF. For the CDR3, the DNA is TGTGCCAGCAGCACCGACAGGGGCGAAAGTCAGCCCCAGCATTTT.

This clone was found once. The V call is TRBV10-1, the J call TRBJ2-5; 13 nucleotides match TRBD2. The V gene's germline CDR1 is WNHNN and CDR2 SYGVQD (reference sequence). Trimming took 9 bases from V and 0 from J; bases not matched to a gene: 7. The CDR3 has 16 amino acids. The CDR3 reads CASGPGTSGDQETQYF. The CDR3 bases are TGCGCCAGTGGACCGGGGACTAGCGGGGACCAAGAGACCCAGTACTTC.

This chain connects TRBV7-8 to TRBJ1-2; D is unresolved. Germline V lookup: CDR1 SGHVS, CDR2 FQNEAQ. The ends were cut back, 5 bases at V and 7 bases at J, with 11 bases in the middle. CDR3 length: 12 residues. The CDR3 region has the DNA TGTGCCAGCAGCACGGAATGGGCTGGCTACACCTTC. Translation gives CASSTEWAGYTF.

The sample holds one count of this clone. The chain combines TRBV29-1 with TRBJ1-1; D is unresolved. Per the germline V gene, CDR1 is SQVTM and CDR2 is ANQGSEA. Deletions cut 4 bases from V and 2 bases from J, with 5 bases between. The CDR3 contains 11 residues. The CDR3: CSVGVNTEAFF. The CDR3 coding sequence is TGCAGCGTTGGAGTTAACACTGAAGCTTTCTTT.

The V call is TRBV10-3, the J call TRBJ2-7; TRBD1 matches at 7 bases. The germline CDR1 and CDR2 sequences are ENHRY and SYGVKD. The CDR3 consists of 13 residues. The ends lost 6 bases at V and 5 bases at J; junction bases unmatched: 7. Here the CDR3 reads CAIRTGQNNEQYF. In nucleotides, the CDR3 is TGTGCCATCAGGACGGGACAGAACAACGAGCAGTACTTC.

V and J are TRBV6-2 or TRBV6-3 and TRBJ2-6; D not certain. The CDR3 consists of 14 residues. The V gene's germline CDR1 is MNHEY and CDR2 SVGEGT. V gave up 0 bases and J gave up 3 bases, with 3 bases separating them. Here the CDR3 DNA reads TGTGCCAGCAGTTACTCGTTTGGGGCCAACGTCCTGACTTTC. The encoded protein is CASSYSFGANVLTF.

V usage is TRBV3-1 (or the pseudogene TRBV3-2) and J usage is TRBJ2-6, with a weak D call TRBD1 (6 bases). The germline CDR1 and CDR2 sequences are LGHDT and YNNKEL (reference sequence). There are 13 residues in the CDR3. The germline V and J ends were trimmed by 1 base and 10 bases, with 8 bases remaining between them. The CDR3 DNA follows: TGTGCCAGCAGCCAAGGTGGACAGAACGTCCTGACTTTC. Protein sequence: CASSQGGQNVLTF.

The chain is built from TRBV13 and TRBJ1-1; D ambiguous. Germline V CDR1 and CDR2: PRHDT, FYEKMQ (reference sequence). Trimming stripped 3 bases from V and 3 bases from J, with 11 bases between. The CDR3 loop spans 14 amino acids. The CDR3 DNA is TGTGCCAGCAGCTTGTCAGTGAGAGACACTGAAGCTTTCTTT. Protein: CASSLSVRDTEAFF.

The gene calls are TRBV5-1 and TRBJ1-6; D is unresolved. V was shortened by 0 bases and J by 2 bases, with 6 bases between the two germline ends. Germline V CDR1 and CDR2: SGHRS, YFSETQ. This CDR3 is built from 15 residues. The DNA of the CDR3 is TGCGCCAGCAGCTTGGGTCAGGCCTATAATTCACCCCTCCACTTT. Encoded protein: CASSLGQAYNSPLHF. Full variable domain (remainder filled in from reference TRBV5-1 and TRBJ1-6): KAGVTQTPRYLIKTRGQQVTLSCSPISGHRSVSWYQQTPGQGLQFLFEYFSETQRNKGNFPGRFSGRQFSNSRSEMNVSTLELGDSALYLCASSLGQAYNSPLHFGNGTRLTVT.

This clone was detected only once. J is TRBJ2-7 and V is TRBV28; a possible D gene is TRBD1 (5 bases). V dropped 7 bases and J dropped 3 bases, with 25 bases sitting between them. Germline CDR1 MDHEN, CDR2 SYDVKM. This CDR3 is 17 amino acids long. DNA of the CDR3: TGTGCCAGCATTTCTCTCCTCGGTCAGGACAAGAGCTACGAGCAGTACTTC. It translates to CASISLLGQDKSYEQYF.

The V and J genes are TRBV4-1 and TRBJ1-3, with D hard to call. The CDR3 extends over 16 amino acids. Trimming took 1 base from V and 3 from J, leaving 13 bases between them. The germline V gene encodes CDR1 MGHRA and CDR2 YSYEKL. The CDR3 region is CASSQVEGINGNTIYF. CDR3 nucleotides: TGCGCCAGCAGCCAAGTAGAGGGAATAAATGGAAACACCATATATTTT.

The chain joins TRBV13 to TRBJ2-3; weak D call: TRBD2 (6 bases). The CDR3 extends over 15 amino acids. Trimming shortened V by 2 bases and J by 2 bases, and 11 bases separated the two germline ends. Germline lookup yields CDR1 PRHDT and CDR2 FYEKMQ (reference sequence). The CDR3 loop is CASSLLRGTTDTQYF. The DNA of the CDR3 is TGTGCCAGCAGCTTACTCCGGGGGACCACAGATACGCAGTATTTT.

As concerns this clone: Additional DNA sequences in this sample encode the identical CDR3. This chain connects TRBV6-5 to TRBJ1-1; possible D gene TRBD1, 5 bases. There are 13 residues in the CDR3. From germline, CDR1 is MNHEY and CDR2 SVGAGI. V was trimmed by 3 bases and J by 1 base, leaving 6 bases between them. In DNA form, the CDR3 reads TGTGCCAGCAGTTATACAGGGAACACTGAAGCTTTCTTT. It encodes CASSYTGNTEAFF.

CDR3 residues: CASSTGTEYQETQYF. CDR3 coding DNA: TGTGCCAGCAGTACCGGGACAGAGTACCAAGAGACCCAGTACTTC. The rearrangement links TRBV6-5 to TRBJ2-5, with 7 bases identical to TRBD1. The CDR3 has 15 amino acids. J gave up 0 bases and V 5 bases, and 6 bases lay outside the gene matches. Germline loops: CDR1 MNHEY, CDR2 SVGAGI.

The chain is built from TRBV2 and TRBJ1-6; 10 bases map to TRBD1. The CDR3 is made up of 13 amino acids. With 7 bases clipped from V and 9 bases from J, the junction kept 3 bases outside the gene matches. From germline, CDR1 is SNHLY and CDR2 FYNNEI. CDR3 coding DNA: TGTGCCAGCAAGGGGACAGGGGTTTCACCCCTCCACTTT. Amino acids: CASKGTGVSPLHF.